In this sample, the clone carrying this TCR beta chain turned up a few times. The antigen is unknown. Purity exceeding 95% was reached by all sorted populations. The data were taken from a study of beta chain features in type 1 diabetes. Study-level findings and limits: Within patients, naive, central memory and Treg TCRB repertoires seemed more similar than within healthy donors. Across all four CD4+ subsets, people with type 1 diabetes showed modestly shorter TCRB CDR3s. Equally in patients and controls, shorter templates might have been favored by PCR.

Reverse transcription of all isolated RNA meant that expressed TCRB transcripts were sequenced. Sequencing used immunoSEQ multiplex PCR; TCRdb keeps in-frame clones, though not all of them. The sample records approximately 260,000 clones, about 20% being singletons. The TCR originated in a woman between 40 and 55 years old with type 1 diabetes. The sample comprised naive CD4+ T cells from blood.

The CDR3 here is CASSLGPSEPQHF. The CDR3 DNA reads as TGTGCCAGCAGCTTGGGCCCTTCCGAGCCCCAGCATTTT. This rearrangement joins TRBV7-2 to TRBJ1-5; no clear D gene. V gave up 3 bases and J gave up 8 bases, with 11 bases separating them. Germline V CDR1 and CDR2: SGHTA, FQGNSA. This CDR3 contains 13 residues.